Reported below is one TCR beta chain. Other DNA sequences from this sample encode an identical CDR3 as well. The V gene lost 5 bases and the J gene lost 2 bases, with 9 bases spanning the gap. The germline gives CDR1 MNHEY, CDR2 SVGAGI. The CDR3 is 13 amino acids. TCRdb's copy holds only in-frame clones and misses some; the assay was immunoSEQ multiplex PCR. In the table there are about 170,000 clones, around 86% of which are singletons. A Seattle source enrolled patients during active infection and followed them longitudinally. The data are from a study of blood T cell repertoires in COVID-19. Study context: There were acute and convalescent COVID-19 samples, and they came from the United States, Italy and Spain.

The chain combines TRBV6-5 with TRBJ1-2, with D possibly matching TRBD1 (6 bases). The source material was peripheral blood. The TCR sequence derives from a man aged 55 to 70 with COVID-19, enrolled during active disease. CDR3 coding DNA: TGTGCCAGCAGTCCAACAGGGAACTATGGCTACACCTTC. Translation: CASSPTGNYGYTF.